A single sample gave rise to the 21 T cell receptor beta chains below, sequenced in a study of cytomegalovirus exposure and HLA in healthy donors. Both 60 Vbeta primers and 13 Jbeta primers went into the PCR. Produced via immunoSEQ multiplex PCR; TCRdb's table is partial and in-frame only. The sample consists of 100,000 to 150,000 clones, around 80% of them appearing once. The sequencing sample was made of PBMCs. All receptors come from a female donor in good health and CMV-seropositive.

The rearrangement joins TRBV6-1 to TRBJ2-6; TRBD1 matches at 11 bases. This CDR3 has 15 residues. Germline V gene data show CDR1 as MNHNS and CDR2 as SASEGT. J gave up 7 bases and V 5 bases, and 4 bases lay outside the gene matches. The CDR3 DNA reads as TGTGCCAGCAGTCCCGGACAGGGGGCTGCCAACGTCCTGACTTTC. It is translated as CASSPGQGAANVLTF.

J is TRBJ2-7 and V is TRBV7-9; 7 bases are shared with TRBD2. The germline V gene has CDR1 SEHNR and CDR2 FQNEAQ (reference sequence). This CDR3 region has 11 residues. V lost 8 bases and J lost 3; bases outside the gene matches: 1. The CDR3 bases are TGTGCCAGCGGGGGGGTCTACGAGCAGTACTTC. Protein: CASGGVYEQYF.

This clone has a single count. V and J are TRBV10-1 and TRBJ2-1, with D possibly being TRBD2 (5 bases). Germline V gene data show CDR1 as WNHNN and CDR2 as SYGVQD (reference sequence). Trimming removed 2 bases from V and 0 bases from J, with 8 bases in between. The length of the CDR3 is 15 residues. The CDR3 loop reads CASSESGSSYNEQFF. CDR3 bases: TGCGCCAGCAGTGAGAGCGGCAGCTCCTACAATGAGCAGTTCTTC.

This clone was picked up a small number of times. This chain uses TRBV18 with TRBJ1-1; 10 bases map to TRBD1. After removal of 3 bases from V and 8 bases from J, the junction contained 3 bases not matched to a gene. The CDR3 contains 13 residues. Germline V gene data show CDR1 as KGHSH and CDR2 as LQKENI. The CDR3 DNA is TGTGCCAGCTCACCGTTGGGACAGGGGGAAGCTTTCTTT. Encoded protein: CASSPLGQGEAFF. The complete variable domain, with remaining parts taken from reference TRBV18 and TRBJ1-1, reads NAGVMQNPRHLVRRRGQEARLRCSPMKGHSHVYWYRQLPEEGLKFMVYLQKENIIDESGMPKERFSAEFPKEGPSILRIQQVVRGDSAAYFCASSPLGQGEAFFGQGTRLTVV.

V gene TRBV6-4 combines with J gene TRBJ1-4; the D gene is possibly TRBD1 (5 bases). The CDR3 length is 14 residues. Trimming took 3 bases from V and 4 from J, leaving 9 bases between them. The V gene's germline CDR1 is MRHNA and CDR2 SNTAGT. CDR3 protein: CASSELGGNEKLFF. The CDR3 region has the DNA TGTGCCAGCAGTGAATTGGGGGGTAATGAAAAACTGTTTTTT.

The chain employs TRBV28 and TRBJ2-1; TRBD2 agrees at 8 bases. Trimming at V came to 8 bases and at J to 4 bases, leaving 13 bases not matched to a gene. The CDR3 spans 16 residues. From germline, CDR1 is MDHEN and CDR2 SYDVKM. For the CDR3, the DNA is TGTGCCAGCGGCCGACCCTCAGCGGGGGCGTACAATGAGCAGTTCTTC. Translated: CASGRPSAGAYNEQFF.

V gene TRBV9 combines with J gene TRBJ1-6, with 9 bases identical to TRBD1. Germline trimming cut 0 bases from V and 10 bases from J; bases unmatched to any gene: 14. Germline V CDR1 and CDR2: SGDLS, YYNGEE. This CDR3 spans 18 amino acids. The CDR3 loop is CASSVGLYSGQGKSPLHF. In nucleotides, the CDR3 is TGTGCCAGCAGCGTAGGTCTTTACTCGGGACAGGGTAAATCACCCCTCCACTTT.

The CDR3 protein is CASSPAGGFTGELFF. CDR3 DNA sequence: TGTGCCAGCAGCCCAGCGGGAGGGTTCACCGGGGAGCTGTTTTTT. V is TRBV7-3 and J is TRBJ2-2; 10 nucleotides align to TRBD2. With V trimmed by 5 bases and J by 4 bases, 4 bases remained unmatched. The CDR3 is made up of 15 amino acids. Germline V lookup: CDR1 SGHTA, CDR2 FQGTGA.

V gene TRBV7-9 combines with J gene TRBJ1-2; TRBD1 matches at 8 bases. Germline assignment: CDR1 SEHNR and CDR2 FQNEAQ (reference sequence). CDR3 size: 14 residues. V shed 7 bases and J 8 bases; nucleotides not matched to a gene: 12. The CDR3 loop is CASTRGTGGLGYTF. CDR3 in DNA: TGTGCCAGCACTAGAGGGACAGGTGGTTTGGGCTACACCTTC. The full variable domain, rest sourced from reference TRBV7-9 and TRBJ1-2, is DTGVSQNPRHKITKRGQNVTFRCDPISEHNRLYWYRQTLGQGPEFLTYFQNEAQLEKSRLLSDRFSAERPKGSFSTLEIQRTEQGDSAMYLCASTRGTGGLGYTFGSGTRLTVV.

V is TRBV30 and J is TRBJ1-1, with D maybe TRBD1 (6 bases). This CDR3 comprises 13 residues. Trimming stripped 3 bases from V and 4 bases from J, with 12 bases between. In germline, CDR1 is GTSNPN, CDR2 SVGIG (reference sequence). The CDR3 nucleotides read TGTGCCTGGAGGGGGGCGAGGGGCACTGAAGCTTTCTTT. This codes for CAWRGARGTEAFF. The full variable domain, rest sourced from reference TRBV30 and TRBJ1-1, is SQTIHQWPATLVQPVGSPLSLECTVEGTSNPNLYWYRQAAGRGLQLLFYSVGIGQISSEVPQNLSASRPQDRQFILSSKKLLLSDSGFYLCAWRGARGTEAFFGQGTRLTVV.

The chain couples TRBV2 to TRBJ1-2, with TRBD1 matching over 8 bases. Losses at the gene ends were 7 bases for V and 6 bases for J; bases not matched to a gene: 7. The CDR3 is 13 amino acids. Looked up from germline, CDR1 is SNHLY and CDR2 is FYNNEI. CDR3 residues: CASTWTGLDGYTF. The CDR3, as DNA: TGTGCCAGCACCTGGACAGGGTTGGATGGCTACACCTTC.

The chain recombines TRBV5-1 with TRBJ1-6; the match to TRBD1 covers 11 bases. The CDR3 is made up of 14 amino acids. The germline gives CDR1 SGHRS, CDR2 YFSETQ. Germline trimming cut 4 bases from V and 7 bases from J; bases unmatched to any gene: 1. As DNA, the CDR3 is TGCGCCAGCAGCCGGGACAGGGGGAATTCACCCCTCCACTTT. Amino acid sequence: CASSRDRGNSPLHF.

The V gene is TRBV9, the J gene TRBJ1-1; D might be TRBD1 (5 bases). The CDR3 loop spans 15 amino acids. Between the trimmed V and J ends, which lost 0 bases and 2 bases, there was a span of 11 bases. Germline CDR1 SGDLS, CDR2 YYNGEE. CDR3 protein: CASSVAAGYNTEAFF. CDR3 bases: TGTGCCAGCAGCGTAGCGGCAGGGTATAACACTGAAGCTTTCTTT.

This clone was seen only a few times. V gene TRBV4-1 combines with J gene TRBJ2-3; 10 bases line up with TRBD2. The CDR3 consists of 15 residues. Germline CDR1 and CDR2: MGHRA and YSYEKL. V trimming: 5 bases; J trimming: 6 bases; junction bases outside the gene matches: 8. For the CDR3, the DNA is TGCGCCAGCAGCTCTTACTCAGCGGGGGGGGATACGCAGTATTTT. This sequence encodes CASSSYSAGGDTQYF.

The chain couples TRBV19 to TRBJ1-1; no reliable D call. Germline-derived CDR1 and CDR2 are LNHDA and SQIVND (reference sequence). This CDR3 region has 15 residues. V was trimmed by 5 bases and J by 0 bases, leaving 13 bases between them. The CDR3 sequence is CASSARGWVNTEAFF. CDR3 sequence (DNA): TGTGCCAGTAGTGCCCGAGGGTGGGTGAACACTGAAGCTTTCTTT.

This clone appeared a few times. The chain employs TRBV5-6 and TRBJ1-2; TRBD1 is a possible D gene (6 bases). The CDR3 covers 13 residues. Germline V gene lookup returns CDR1 SGHDT and CDR2 YYEEEE. The V gene lost 0 bases and the J gene lost 7 bases, with 10 bases spanning the gap. CDR3 loop: CASSLGGQFGYTF. The CDR3, as DNA: TGTGCCAGCAGCTTGGGGGGACAATTTGGCTACACCTTC.

The chain combines TRBV7-2 with TRBJ2-7; unclear D gene. The V gene lost 1 base and the J gene lost 3 bases, with 7 bases spanning the gap. CDR1 SGHTA and CDR2 FQGNSA come from the germline V gene. This CDR3 region has 13 residues. CDR3 bases: TGTGCCAGCAGCTTAGGGCAGAACTACGAGCAGTACTTC. The encoded protein is CASSLGQNYEQYF.

The chain has TRBV5-1 and TRBJ2-5; 8 bases are a match to TRBD2. CDR3 length: 14 residues. V was pared by 5 bases and J by 1 base, with 4 bases of the junction left unmatched. Germline V gene lookup returns CDR1 SGHRS and CDR2 YFSETQ. CDR3 protein: CASSRRGGQETQYF. DNA for the CDR3: TGCGCCAGCAGTCGACGGGGGGGCCAAGAGACCCAGTACTTC.

This clone came up a few times. This chain links TRBV28 with TRBJ2-2; 9 bases map to TRBD1. This CDR3 region has 14 residues. Germline V gene sequence: CDR1 MDHEN, CDR2 SYDVKM. J was trimmed by 5 bases and V by 3 bases; bases with no gene match: 1. Here the CDR3 reads CASSLTGGTGELFF. The DNA of the CDR3 is TGTGCCAGCAGTTTGACAGGGGGAACCGGGGAGCTGTTTTTT.

The rearrangement links TRBV7-2 to TRBJ1-2; 10 nucleotides match TRBD1. The CDR3 length is 15 residues. CDR1 and CDR2 from the germline V gene are SGHTA and FQGNSA. The V segment lost 5 bases and the J segment 0 bases; nucleotides outside the gene matches: 3. The CDR3 sequence is CASSSDRGPNYGYTF. DNA for the CDR3: TGTGCCAGCAGCAGTGACAGGGGGCCTAACTATGGCTACACCTTC.

V and J are TRBV19 and TRBJ1-4, with D tentatively TRBD1 (5 bases). CDR3 size: 17 residues. The V gene's germline CDR1 is LNHDA and CDR2 SQIVND (reference sequence). V lost 5 bases and J 0 bases, leaving 16 bases between the germline ends. The CDR3 DNA sequence: TGTGCCAGTAGTCCTGACAGCTACCTGGCAACTAATGAAAAACTGTTTTTT. As protein: CASSPDSYLATNEKLFF.